Listed below are T cell receptor beta chains from one sample, sequenced in a study of blood T cell repertoires in COVID-19. Generated by immunoSEQ multiplex PCR, the TCRdb table keeps only in-frame clones and is missing some. The sample contains about 160,000 clones, about 80% of which appear only once. The sequenced material came from peripheral blood. These receptor sequences come from a man aged 65-85 years with acute or convalescent COVID-19. CDR3s include the opening cysteine and the closing phenylalanine or tryptophan. Each record gives: clone size, D gene, CDR3 length, V gene, J gene, CDR3 protein. D genes are given only for firm matches. The size entry is marked missing in some rows and otherwise reads once, few, many or a size class.

.	.	14	TRBV28	TRBJ2-7	CASCRREPTYEQYF
.	TRBD2	15	TRBV3-1/TRBV3-2	TRBJ2-7	CASSPGLASGNEQYF
.	.	14	TRBV3-1/TRBV3-2	TRBJ2-2	CASLETANTGELFF
few	.	14	TRBV2	TRBJ1-2	CASSEQTANYGYTF
few	TRBD2	15	TRBV27	TRBJ2-5	CASRISGRASETQYF
.	.	12	TRBV7-9	TRBJ2-2	CASSFSAGELFF
once	TRBD1	14	TRBV2	TRBJ2-7	CASSPGQGSYEQYF
.	TRBD1	15	TRBV18	TRBJ1-2	CASSPSGQDNYGYTF
.	.	13	TRBV11-3	TRBJ1-1	CASSSPGNTEAFF
.	.	14	TRBV28	TRBJ1-1	CASSPPRENTEAFF
few	TRBD1	14	TRBV10-2	TRBJ2-7	CASSTGTGIYEQYF
.	.	14	TRBV9	TRBJ2-2	CASSDGELTGELFF
.	TRBD1	15	TRBV25-1	TRBJ2-7	CASSPDRDRHGEQYF
.	.	12	TRBV6-5	TRBJ1-1	CASSPAQGEAFF
.	TRBD1	14	TRBV27	TRBJ1-2	CASSGDRGQGGYTF
.	.	15	TRBV5-1	TRBJ2-7	CASSLADTQANEQYF
.	.	14	TRBV3-1/TRBV3-2	TRBJ2-5	CASSQDSGRETQYF
.	.	14	TRBV21-1	TRBJ2-7	CARTMIQAYYEQYF
once	TRBD1	15	TRBV14	TRBJ2-1	CASSQGRQGWNEQFF
.	TRBD1	13	TRBV30	TRBJ2-1	CAWEQGQQVEQFF
few	TRBD1	14	TRBV5-6	TRBJ2-2	CASSLDRGTGELFF
.	.	13	TRBV6-5	TRBJ1-6	CASNRRDRSPLHF
.	TRBD2	15	TRBV7-3	TRBJ2-2	CASSSIAGGTGELFF
.	.	16	TRBV9	TRBJ2-6	CASSVAIGAGANVLTF
.	TRBD1	15	TRBV10-3	TRBJ2-3	CAISEGWTGADTQYF
.	TRBD1	15	TRBV7-8	TRBJ2-1	CASRGDRGPYNEQFF
.	TRBD1	15	TRBV19	TRBJ1-5	CASSWNRGPGQPQHF
.	TRBD1	16	TRBV6-1	TRBJ2-3	CASSELRGRTADTQYF
.	.	13	TRBV6-5	TRBJ2-5	CASCTGGSETQYF
.	TRBD1	14	TRBV6-1	TRBJ1-1	CASSERSPGGEAFF
.	TRBD1	15	TRBV7-2	TRBJ1-4	CASSPQGAGNEKLFF
.	.	13	TRBV11-2	TRBJ2-7	CASSLDLRDEQYF
.	TRBD1	16	TRBV7-2	TRBJ1-3	CASSNDRAAGGNTIYF
.	TRBD2	19	TRBV28	TRBJ2-3	CASSFRGLAGDWSTDTQYF
.	TRBD1	17	TRBV28	TRBJ1-2	CASSPRGTGHANYGYTF
.	.	15	TRBV3-1/TRBV3-2	TRBJ2-2	CASSPLRGDTGELFF
few	.	18	TRBV7-9	TRBJ2-5	CASSPGRGDTRRRETQYF
.	TRBD1	13	TRBV12-3/TRBV12-4	TRBJ1-2	CASRLGQANGYTF
once	TRBD2	14	TRBV7-3	TRBJ2-1	CASSLNGLAGEQFF
.	TRBD2	15	TRBV9	TRBJ2-7	CASSAGGVSPSEQYF
.	TRBD1	12	TRBV5-4	TRBJ2-7	CASSKDRDRELF
.	TRBD1	15	TRBV3-1/TRBV3-2	TRBJ1-2	CASSRGTVSNYGYTF
.	.	16	TRBV7-9	TRBJ2-7	CASSQSGRGLSHEQYF
.	.	15	TRBV19	TRBJ2-3	CASRPEGRVGDTQYF
.	TRBD2	15	TRBV7-2	TRBJ2-1	CASSLTSGYYNEQFF
.	.	14	TRBV5-1	TRBJ1-6	CASSLGSGNSPLHF
.	.	14	TRBV6-1	TRBJ2-7	CASSEDREGHEQYF
few	TRBD1	15	TRBV15	TRBJ2-7	CATSRDPGTAYEQYF
.	.	15	TRBV19	TRBJ1-2	CASTNTIGQLYGYTF
.	TRBD1	14	TRBV9	TRBJ2-5	CASSVQGAQETQYF
.	.	14	TRBV11-3	TRBJ1-1	CASSLAGGNTEAFF
.	.	14	TRBV29-1	TRBJ2-5	CSAQPLQGQETQYF